The entry below describes one TCR beta chain. The protocol was immunoSEQ multiplex PCR, while the TCRdb copy is restricted to in-frame clones and leaves out a portion. This sample yields over 150,000 clones, of which about 88% are seen a single time; 8.3% belongs to the top ten. The sample is drawn from a study of blood T cell repertoires in COVID-19. On the study more broadly: COVID-19 samples from acute and convalescent phases originated in the United States, Italy and Spain. The analysed material was cDNA or gDNA that came from T cells, B-cell-depleted T cells, or PBMCs.

Seattle's cohort entered during active infection and was followed longitudinally. This CDR3 is built from 15 residues. V gave up 1 base and J gave up 7 bases; unmatched junction bases: 7. Germline CDR1 SGHTA, CDR2 FQGNSA. This chain connects TRBV7-2 to TRBJ1-3; 7 positions match TRBD1. This clonotype was obtained from a woman aged 60 to 75 with COVID-19, enrolled during active disease. What was sequenced was peripheral blood. The CDR3 protein is CASSLGGQVGNTIYF. The CDR3, as DNA: TGTGCCAGCAGCTTAGGAGGACAGGTTGGCAACACCATATATTTT.